The 11 T cell receptor beta chains listed next were all sequenced from one sample in a study of Ad26.COV2.S vaccination and SARS-CoV-2 variants. Treatment given: 19 received Ad26.COV2.S at low or high dose, single or two shots; roughly five received placebo; per-sample allocation not given. All samples were drawn on day 63, counting from the first vaccine or placebo injection. The data were produced by immunoSEQ multiplex PCR, yet TCRdb's version contains in-frame clones alone and is incomplete. This sample carries 450,000 to 550,000 clones, roughly nine tenths of them seen once, and the ten largest clones take over 2.5%. The starting material was peripheral blood, obtained in a trial of Ad26.COV2.S vaccine versus placebo. The receptor source for this set is a person between 18 and 65 years old who received the Ad26.COV2.S COVID-19 vaccine or a placebo.

V is TRBV6-2 or TRBV6-3 and J is TRBJ1-1; no reliable D call. The CDR3 consists of 16 residues. The germline V gene encodes CDR1 MNHEY and CDR2 SVGEGT. The V gene lost 2 bases and the J gene lost 1 base, with 14 bases spanning the gap. This CDR3 is CASSYGGRPKNTEAFF. CDR3 coding DNA: TGTGCCAGCAGTTACGGCGGGAGGCCTAAGAACACTGAAGCTTTCTTT.

This chain connects TRBV5-1 to TRBJ2-7; no clear D gene. CDR1 is SGHRS and CDR2 is YFSETQ in the germline V gene. This CDR3 region has 16 residues. Deletions cut 8 bases from V and 0 bases from J, with 21 bases between. CDR3 sequence (DNA): TGCGCCAGTAAATTGGGTCTGGGCTACCTCTCCTACGAGCAGTACTTC. It translates to CASKLGLGYLSYEQYF.

The J gene is TRBJ2-3, the V gene TRBV27; the match to TRBD1 covers 7 bases. The CDR3 loop spans 15 amino acids. The ends lost 5 bases at V and 6 bases at J; junction bases unmatched: 11. From germline, CDR1 is MNHEY and CDR2 SMNVEV (reference sequence). For the CDR3, the DNA is TGTGCCAGCAGTCTGGGACAGACCCCACTCGATACGCAGTATTTT. Its translation: CASSLGQTPLDTQYF.

This clone appeared a single time. The rearrangement joins TRBV5-1 to TRBJ2-2; perhaps D is TRBD1 or TRBD2 (5 bases each). The CDR3 loop spans 14 amino acids. V was shortened by 7 bases and J by 0 bases, with 10 bases between the two germline ends. CDR1 SGHRS and CDR2 YFSETQ come from the germline V gene. This CDR3 reads CASFEGPNTGELFF. For the CDR3, the DNA is TGCGCCAGCTTTGAGGGACCGAACACCGGGGAGCTGTTTTTT.

The chain has TRBV11-3 and TRBJ2-1; D is tentatively TRBD1 or TRBD2 (5 bases each). Deletions cut 0 bases from V and 5 bases from J, with 11 bases between. The V gene's germline CDR1 is SGHNT and CDR2 YENEEA. This CDR3 contains 15 residues. The chain's CDR3 is CASSLDFRDHNEQFF. The CDR3 nucleotides read TGTGCCAGCAGCTTAGATTTCAGGGACCACAATGAGCAGTTCTTC.

The gene calls are TRBV4-3 and TRBJ2-3, with 8 bases fitting TRBD1. The CDR3 runs to 14 residues. After removal of 3 bases from V and 6 bases from J, the junction contained 5 bases not matched to a gene. The V gene's germline CDR1 is LGHNA and CDR2 YSLEER. CDR3 residues: CASSHDTGGDTQYF. Written as DNA, the CDR3 is TGCGCCAGCAGCCACGATACAGGGGGTGATACGCAGTATTTT.

The chain has TRBV3-1 (or the pseudogene TRBV3-2) and TRBJ2-2, with TRBD1 as a possible D gene (5 bases). The V end was cut by 0 bases, the J end by 4 bases, with 12 bases between. Germline V gene lookup returns CDR1 LGHDT and CDR2 YNNKEL (reference sequence). CDR3 length: 16 amino acids. CDR3 nucleotide sequence: TGTGCCAGCAGCCAAGATAGGTGGACACCCACCGGGGAGCTGTTTTTT. Its translation is CASSQDRWTPTGELFF.

The chain combines TRBV7-2 with TRBJ2-1; TRBD2 matches at 9 bases. CDR3 size: 14 residues. From germline, CDR1 is SGHTA and CDR2 FQGNSA. The trim removed 5 bases at V and 9 bases at J, leaving 8 bases unmatched. The CDR3 region is CASSVGLAAGEQFF. The DNA for the CDR3 is TGTGCCAGCAGCGTGGGACTAGCTGCGGGTGAGCAGTTCTTC.

This chain joins TRBV5-1 and TRBJ2-6, with no clear D. CDR3 length: 15 residues. The V end lost 7 bases, the J end lost 6 bases, and 17 bases lay between the germline ends. Germline CDR1 SGHRS, CDR2 YFSETQ. The CDR3 protein is CASSNTVSPANVLTF. In nucleotides, the CDR3 is TGCGCCAGCTCTAACACGGTGAGTCCGGCCAACGTCCTGACTTTC. Drawing the rest from reference TRBV5-1 and TRBJ2-6, the complete variable domain is KAGVTQTPRYLIKTRGQQVTLSCSPISGHRSVSWYQQTPGQGLQFLFEYFSETQRNKGNFPGRFSGRQFSNSRSEMNVSTLELGDSALYLCASSNTVSPANVLTFGAGSRLTVL.

V is TRBV28 and J is TRBJ2-7; unclear D gene. The CDR3 loop spans 11 amino acids. Germline loops: CDR1 MDHEN, CDR2 SYDVKM. V was cut by 7 bases and J by 0 bases, with 4 bases left in between. CDR3 loop: CASTSSYEQYF. CDR3 bases: TGTGCCAGCACTTCCTCCTACGAGCAGTACTTC. The variable domain in full, completed from reference TRBV28 and TRBJ2-7, reads DVKVTQSSRYLVKRTGEKVFLECVQDMDHENMFWYRQDPGLGLRLIYFSYDVKMKEKGDIPEGYSVSREKKERFSLILESASTNQTSMYLCASTSSYEQYFGPGTRLTVT.

V gene TRBV29-1 combines with J gene TRBJ2-2; 11 bases are a match to TRBD2. The V segment lost 6 bases and the J segment 5 bases; nucleotides outside the gene matches: 5. The germline CDR1 and CDR2 sequences are SQVTM and ANQGSEA. The CDR3 totals 14 residues. CDR3 residues: CSVRLAGSTGELFF. In DNA, the CDR3 is TGCAGCGTAAGACTAGCGGGGAGTACCGGGGAGCTGTTTTTT.